The 28 T cell receptor beta chains given below trace back to one sample, sequenced in a study of T cell repertoires in cytomegalovirus infection. What these receptors recognize is not known. TCRdb reanalysed the reads using MiXCR and keeps one entry per CDR3 protein. In the table there are approximately 990,000 distinct CDR3 sequences, around 30% of which are singletons. This specimen consisted of cultured CD8+ T cells from PBMCs, obtained from culture after CMV antigen stimulation. These receptors were collected from a human donor in good health (CMV status not recorded). Some clones in this sample may be carry-over from other donors' samples.

The chain has TRBV14 and TRBJ2-2; a possible D gene is TRBD2 (5 bases). The germline V and J ends were trimmed by 0 bases and 4 bases, with 9 bases remaining between them. This CDR3 has 15 amino acids. Per the germline V gene, CDR1 is SGHDN and CDR2 is FVKESK. The CDR3, as DNA: TGTGCCAGCAGCCAAGAAACGGGGTCCACCGGGGAGCTGTTTTTT. Translating it yields CASSQETGSTGELFF.

V gene TRBV5-5 combines with J gene TRBJ1-5; a weak D match, TRBD1 (5 bases). The ends were cut back, 0 bases at V and 3 bases at J, with 16 bases in the middle. Germline V CDR1 and CDR2: SGHKS, YYEKEE (reference sequence). CDR3 length equals 17 residues. The CDR3 protein is CASSLGGTEPYNQPQHF. The DNA of the CDR3 is TGTGCCAGCAGCTTGGGCGGGACTGAACCTTACAATCAGCCCCAGCATTTT.

This clonotype was seen repeatedly, ten times or more. This chain links TRBV7-2 with TRBJ1-1; D unclear. V lost 2 bases and J lost 0, with 10 bases in between. The CDR3 runs to 15 residues. CDR1 and CDR2 (germline): SGHTA, FQGNSA. The CDR3 DNA sequence: TGTGCCAGCAGCTTATGGCCAGACATGAACACTGAAGCTTTCTTT. It codes for CASSLWPDMNTEAFF. Supplemented by reference TRBV7-2 and TRBJ1-1, the full variable domain reads GAGVSQSPSNKVTEKGKDVELRCDPISGHTALYWYRQSLGQGLEFLIYFQGNSAPDKSGLPSDRFSAERTGGSVSTLTIQRTQQEDSAVYLCASSLWPDMNTEAFFGQGTRLTVV.

The V call is TRBV27, the J call TRBJ2-5, with D possibly being TRBD2 (6 bases). Trimming removed 1 base from V and 3 bases from J, with 12 bases in between. CDR1 is MNHEY and CDR2 is SMNVEV in the germline V gene (reference sequence). This CDR3 has 15 amino acids. The CDR3 nucleotides are TGTGCCAGCAGTTTATTCTGGGGGAGGAAAGAGACCCAGTACTTC. Translation: CASSLFWGRKETQYF.

Turning to this clonotype: This may stem from a read error, because a much larger clone lies one nucleotide away. Since no conserved phenylalanine or tryptophan closes the CDR3, a read error is the likely cause. CDR3 residues: CASSLGADPYEQYS. DNA for the CDR3: TGTGCCAGCAGCTTAGGAGCAGACCCCTACGAGCAGTACTCC. The gene calls are TRBV7-2 and TRBJ2-7; D uncertain. V was clipped by 1 base and J by 2 bases, with 9 bases between them. The CDR3 spans 14 residues. CDR1 SGHTA and CDR2 FQGNSA come from the germline V gene.

The rearrangement joins TRBV5-4 to TRBJ2-1; 9 bases align to TRBD1. The V segment lost 2 bases and the J segment 5 bases; nucleotides outside the gene matches: 11. Germline CDR1 SGHNT, CDR2 YYREEE (reference sequence). The CDR3 runs to 17 residues. The DNA for the CDR3 is TGTGCCAGCAGCTTTCTTCCCGGGACAGGGCCTAACAATGAGCAGTTCTTC. Encoded protein: CASSFLPGTGPNNEQFF.

The chain couples TRBV6-5 to TRBJ2-1, with D perhaps matching TRBD1 (6 bases). The CDR3 length is 11 residues. Germline V gives CDR1 MNHEY, CDR2 SVGAGI. V shed 11 bases and J shed 7 bases, with 12 bases lying between them. The CDR3, as DNA: TGTGCCGTCTGGGACACAAATGAGCAGTTCTTC. It is translated as CAVWDTNEQFF.

There are a few counts of this clonotype. V is TRBV12-3 or TRBV12-4 and J is TRBJ2-2, with no clear D. CDR3 size: 11 residues. Deletions cut 10 bases from V and 7 bases from J, with 10 bases between. The CDR3 bases are TGTGCCACCATGGTGGGCGGGGAGCTGTTTTTT. Its protein product is CATMVGGELFF.

The V gene is TRBV25-1, the J gene TRBJ1-5; no clear D gene. Trimming left V 1 base short and J 0 bases short, with 4 bases between. The germline V gene encodes CDR1 MGHDK and CDR2 SYGVNS. CDR3 size: 14 residues. CDR3 region: CASSEFDSNQPQHF. DNA of the CDR3: TGTGCCAGCAGTGAATTTGATAGCAATCAGCCCCAGCATTTT.

V gene TRBV6-5 combines with J gene TRBJ2-1; 10 nucleotides align to TRBD2. The CDR3 consists of 17 residues. J gave up 0 bases and V 4 bases, and 6 bases lay outside the gene matches. CDR1 is MNHEY, CDR2 SVGAGI, per germline. This CDR3 is CASSLLAGLSSYNEQFF. In nucleotides, the CDR3 is TGTGCCAGCAGTTTACTAGCGGGGTTAAGCTCCTACAATGAGCAGTTCTTC.

The chain recombines TRBV28 with TRBJ2-1; a weak D match, TRBD1 (6 bases). V dropped 5 bases and J dropped 10 bases, with 21 bases sitting between them. CDR1 and CDR2 (germline): MDHEN, SYDVKM. The length of the CDR3 is 15 residues. CDR3 residues: CASSTLVGASGEQFF. The CDR3 coding sequence is TGTGCCAGCAGTACATTAGTGGGGGCCTCAGGGGAGCAGTTCTTC.

This clonotype appeared a few times. The chain is built from TRBV27 and TRBJ2-5, with 9 bases matching TRBD2. The V segment lost 3 bases and the J segment 4 bases; nucleotides outside the gene matches: 6. The CDR3 has 15 residues. The germline gives CDR1 MNHEY, CDR2 SMNVEV (reference sequence). This chain's CDR3 is CASSLERGVRETQYF. CDR3 nucleotides: TGTGCCAGCAGTTTGGAGCGGGGGGTCAGAGAGACCCAGTACTTC.

The chain carries TRBV4-1 and TRBJ2-1; 9 nucleotides match TRBD1. Germline V CDR1 and CDR2: MGHRA, YSYEKL. V lost 4 bases and J lost 7; bases outside the gene matches: 5. The CDR3 has 14 residues. The CDR3 region is CASSLGTGRNEQFF. Here the CDR3 DNA reads TGCGCCAGCAGCCTCGGGACAGGGAGAAATGAGCAGTTCTTC.

V usage is TRBV7-6 and J usage is TRBJ2-3; TRBD2 aligns across 8 bases. Germline lookup yields CDR1 SGHVS and CDR2 FNYEAQ. This CDR3 has 18 residues. V lost 1 base, J lost 0 bases, and 9 bases stayed unmatched. This chain's CDR3 is CASSLDVGGEKSTDTQYF. CDR3 sequence (DNA): TGTGCCAGCAGCTTAGATGTCGGGGGGGAAAAAAGCACAGATACGCAGTATTTT.

J is TRBJ2-7 and V is TRBV7-9, with TRBD1 as a possible D gene (6 bases). The CDR3 extends over 18 amino acids. The germline gives CDR1 SEHNR, CDR2 FQNEAQ (reference sequence). V gave up 0 bases and J gave up 8 bases, with 26 bases separating them. Here the CDR3 DNA reads TGTGCCAGCAGCTTAGCGGGAATCCGGGACACCTCCCGAGGGAAGCAGTACTTC. Translating it yields CASSLAGIRDTSRGKQYF.

This clonotype has just a few counts. The chain has TRBV27 and TRBJ2-7, with 9 positions matching TRBD1. V lost 4 bases, J lost 0 bases, and 4 bases stayed unmatched. This CDR3 spans 15 amino acids. Germline assignment: CDR1 MNHEY and CDR2 SMNVEV (reference sequence). The CDR3 region is CASSSGQGSSYEQYF. CDR3 in DNA: TGTGCCAGCAGTTCCGGACAGGGGAGCTCCTACGAGCAGTACTTC.

This sequence joins TRBV5-6 and TRBJ1-1; 8 bases map to TRBD1. Looked up from germline, CDR1 is SGHDT and CDR2 is YYEEEE. CDR3 length equals 12 residues. After removal of 4 bases from V and 10 bases from J, the junction contained 6 bases not matched to a gene. The CDR3 loop is CASSADRGRAFF. The CDR3 region has the DNA TGTGCCAGCAGCGCCGACAGGGGTAGAGCTTTCTTT. The full variable domain, rest sourced from reference TRBV5-6 and TRBJ1-1, is DAGVTQSPTHLIKTRGQQVTLRCSPKSGHDTVSWYQQALGQGPQFIFQYYEEEERQRGNFPDRFSGHQFPNYSSELNVNALLLGDSALYLCASSADRGRAFFGQGTRLTVV.

This clonotype was observed a few times. The V and J genes are TRBV7-6 and TRBJ2-5, with 14 bases matching TRBD2. Losses at the gene ends were 5 bases for V and 5 bases for J; bases not matched to a gene: 7. Germline CDR1 is SGHVS and CDR2 is FNYEAQ. This CDR3 has 16 amino acids. DNA for the CDR3: TGTGCCAGCAGCCCTAGGACTAGCGGGGGGCAGGAGACCCAGTACTTC. Translating it yields CASSPRTSGGQETQYF.

V usage is TRBV19 and J usage is TRBJ2-3; either TRBD1 or TRBD2 may fit D (5 bases each). This CDR3 is built from 16 residues. The ends were cut back, 4 bases at V and 2 bases at J, with 16 bases in the middle. The germline V gene has CDR1 LNHDA and CDR2 SQIVND (reference sequence). The CDR3 bases are TGTGCCAGTAGTAACCGGGACGCAGCCTCCACAGATACGCAGTATTTT. Protein sequence: CASSNRDAASTDTQYF.

The sample holds many counts of this clonotype. The V call is TRBV6-2 or TRBV6-3, the J call TRBJ2-3; 12 bases agree with TRBD2. From germline, CDR1 is MNHEY and CDR2 SVGEGT. This CDR3 contains 18 residues. J was trimmed by 3 bases and V by 2 bases; bases with no gene match: 9. The CDR3 DNA sequence: TGTGCCAGCAGTTACCCTCTAGCGGGGGGGCCAGTGACAGATACGCAGTATTTT. Protein: CASSYPLAGGPVTDTQYF.

This clonotype was found a few times. The chain links TRBV28 to TRBJ2-1; 8 bases are shared with TRBD2. The length of the CDR3 is 15 residues. Germline loops: CDR1 MDHEN, CDR2 SYDVKM. V was pared by 3 bases and J by 4 bases, with 5 bases of the junction left unmatched. The CDR3 DNA sequence: TGTGCCAGCAGTTTGGTGGGACTAGATTACAATGAGCAGTTCTTC. Protein product: CASSLVGLDYNEQFF.

This clonotype was detected ten times or more. The chain employs TRBV7-2 and TRBJ1-2; D is perhaps TRBD1 (5 bases). The V gene lost 7 bases and the J gene lost 7 bases, with 10 bases spanning the gap. This CDR3 contains 11 residues. The V gene's germline CDR1 is SGHTA and CDR2 FQGNSA. CDR3 DNA: TGTGCCAGCATCGTTAGGGGTGGCTACACCTTC. Residues: CASIVRGGYTF.

The V and J genes are TRBV4-3 and TRBJ2-1, with 7 bases fitting TRBD2. Per germline, CDR1 LGHNA and CDR2 YSLEER. This CDR3 is 17 amino acids long. The ends lost 1 base at V and 2 bases at J; junction bases unmatched: 8. For the CDR3, the DNA is TGCGCCAGCAGCCAAGGGGCCGGGACTATAGCCTACAATGAGCAGTTCTTC. It yields the protein CASSQGAGTIAYNEQFF.

The genes are TRBV4-1 and TRBJ2-7; TRBD1 might be the D (5 bases). There are 15 residues in the CDR3. Deletions cut 0 bases from V and 0 bases from J, with 9 bases between. Germline-derived CDR1 and CDR2 are MGHRA and YSYEKL. CDR3 nucleotides: TGCGCCAGCAGCCAAGAACAGGCGCGCTCCTACGAGCAGTACTTC. It translates to CASSQEQARSYEQYF.

Turning to this clonotype: Just one base apart from a much larger clone, this may be a read error. The chain joins TRBV7-9 to TRBJ2-2; 9 bases match TRBD1. CDR3 length equals 16 residues. CDR1 is SEHNR and CDR2 is FQNEAQ in the germline V gene (reference sequence). V shed 5 bases and J 1 base; nucleotides not matched to a gene: 5. For the CDR3, the DNA is TGTGCCAGCAGCCCCCGGGACAGGGAGAACACCGGGGAGCTGTTTTTT. As protein: CASSPRDRENTGELFF.

This clonotype was seen more than once but under ten times. The rearrangement uses TRBV4-1 and TRBJ1-2; D is unclear. The CDR3 has 16 residues. V lost 0 bases to trimming and J lost 8 bases, with 19 bases between them. Germline CDR1 is MGHRA and CDR2 is YSYEKL. The CDR3 spells CASSQDQMTPFGGYTF. CDR3 DNA sequence: TGCGCCAGCAGCCAAGATCAAATGACGCCCTTCGGGGGCTACACCTTC.

The chain is built from TRBV25-1 and TRBJ2-7, with D unclear. Germline V gives CDR1 MGHDK, CDR2 SYGVNS. The CDR3 has 14 residues. V was clipped by 3 bases and J by 2 bases, with 11 bases between them. CDR3 sequence (DNA): TGTGCCAGCAGTGATCTGGGTGTAGCCTACGAGCAGTACTTC. Translating gives CASSDLGVAYEQYF.

This clonotype was found a few times. The chain is built from TRBV6-6 and TRBJ2-1; the match to TRBD2 covers 10 bases. Per germline, CDR1 MNHNY and CDR2 SVGAGI (reference sequence). J was trimmed by 3 bases and V by 0 bases; bases with no gene match: 2. There are 16 residues in the CDR3. In DNA form, the CDR3 reads TGTGCCAGCAGTTACTCTCTAGCGGGGGTCTACAATGAGCAGTTCTTC. Protein product: CASSYSLAGVYNEQFF.